This is a list of T cell receptor beta chains from one sample in a study of technical replicates of blood from several donors. TCRdb's copy holds only in-frame clones and misses some; the assay was immunoSEQ multiplex PCR. The table records about 100,000 clones, about 96% of them present only once. Sample: T cells isolated from PBMCs. The receptor source for this set is a human donor in good health. CDR3s include the opening cysteine and the closing phenylalanine or tryptophan. D genes are given only for firm matches. Expanded clones get a size class; other rows say once, few or many, or leave the size out.

clone size | J gene | D gene | V gene | CDR3 protein | CDR3 DNA
. | TRBJ2-3 | TRBD1 | TRBV19 | CASSIYGTGSTDTQYF | TGTGCCAGTAGTATCTATGGGACAGGGAGCACAGATACGCAGTATTTT
. | TRBJ2-7 | . | TRBV21-1 | CASSKETPARQPTYEQYF | TGTGCCAGCAGCAAAGAAACCCCCGCCAGGCAGCCTACATACGAGCAGTACTTC
. | TRBJ1-2 | . | TRBV30 | CAWTTGLAGGYTF | TGTGCCTGGACCACAGGGCTCGCCGGCGGCTACACCTTC
. | TRBJ2-7 | TRBD1 | TRBV27 | CASSPTWDRIHEQYF | TGTGCCAGCAGTCCGACCTGGGACAGGATCCACGAGCAGTACTTC
. | TRBJ2-1 | . | TRBV7-9 | CASSSLTGRSGNEQFF | TGTGCCAGCAGCTCCTTGACAGGGAGGTCGGGCAATGAGCAGTTCTTC
once | TRBJ2-2 | . | TRBV28 | CASRSTAALGELFF | TGTGCCAGCAGATCGACGGCTGCACTAGGGGAGCTGTTTTTT
. | TRBJ2-1 | TRBD1 | TRBV25-1 | CASRGDSAFGEQFF | TGTGCCAGCAGGGGGGACAGTGCCTTCGGTGAGCAGTTCTTC
. | TRBJ2-7 | . | TRBV7-2 | CASSSDRGRYEQYF | TGTGCCAGCAGCTCAGACCGTGGGAGGTACGAGCAGTACTTC
. | TRBJ1-2 | . | TRBV27 | CASSFVSRSNYGYTF | TGTGCCAGCAGTTTCGTGAGCCGCTCTAACTATGGCTACACCTTC
. | TRBJ2-7 | TRBD2 | TRBV7-9 | CASSYGAGRYEQYF | TGTGCCAGCAGCTACGGAGCGGGAAGGTACGAGCAGTACTTC
. | TRBJ2-1 | . | TRBV20-1 | CSVQGTNEQFF | TGCAGTGTGCAGGGAACCAATGAGCAGTTCTTC
few | TRBJ2-2 | TRBD2 | TRBV27 | CASSIGTSIHTGELFF | TGTGCCAGCAGTATCGGGACTAGCATACACACCGGGGAGCTGTTTTTT
. | TRBJ1-4 | . | TRBV7-8 | CASSKRGPTNEKLFF | TGTGCCAGCAGCAAGCGGGGGCCTACTAATGAAAAACTGTTTTTT
. | TRBJ2-4 | . | TRBV19 | CASSTTILAKNIQYF | TGTGCCAGTAGTACGACTATACTAGCCAAAAACATTCAGTACTTC
. | TRBJ1-6 | TRBD1 | TRBV30 | CAWIGTGYNSPLHF | TGTGCCTGGATTGGGACAGGCTATAATTCACCCCTCCACTTT
. | TRBJ2-3 | TRBD2 | TRBV7-6 | CASSLAAGGPNTQYF | TGTGCCAGCAGCTTAGCTGCGGGAGGGCCAAATACGCAGTATTTT
. | TRBJ2-1 | TRBD2 | TRBV5-4 | CASSPRAGGSDEQFF | TGTGCCAGCAGCCCCCGAGCGGGAGGTTCGGATGAGCAGTTCTTC
. | TRBJ2-3 | TRBD1 | TRBV6-6 | CASRHAAGTGTDTQYF | TGTGCCAGCAGGCACGCGGCCGGGACAGGCACAGATACGCAGTATTTT
. | TRBJ1-1 | . | TRBV10-1 | CASSDPEGEAFF | TGCGCCAGCAGTGACCCGGAGGGTGAAGCTTTCTTT
. | TRBJ2-7 | . | TRBV27 | CASSSSYEQYF | TGTGCCAGCAGTTCTTCCTACGAGCAGTACTTC
. | TRBJ1-1 | . | TRBV19 | CASSIQRGAFF | TGTGCCAGTAGTATCCAGCGTGGGGCTTTCTTT
. | TRBJ2-7 | TRBD1 | TRBV28 | CASSPRGLKDGYEQYF | TGTGCCAGCAGTCCAAGGGGGCTTAAGGACGGATACGAGCAGTACTTC
. | TRBJ2-5 | TRBD1 | TRBV7-8 | CASSAFYRGQETQYF | TGTGCCAGCAGCGCATTCTACAGGGGGCAAGAGACCCAGTACTTC
. | TRBJ2-7 | . | TRBV27 | CASSSTPYEQYF | TGTGCCAGCAGTTCGACTCCTTACGAGCAGTACTTC
once | TRBJ1-5 | TRBD1 | TRBV6-5 | CASTTGGRGQPQHF | TGTGCCAGTACCACAGGGGGGCGCGGGCAGCCCCAGCATTTT
once | TRBJ2-7 | TRBD2 | TRBV4-3 | CASSQEAGGSYEQYF | TGCGCCAGCAGCCAAGAGGCGGGGGGCTCCTACGAGCAGTACTTC
. | TRBJ2-1 | . | TRBV6-1 | CASSLEGGDEQFF | TGTGCCAGCTCCTTGGAGGGAGGCGATGAGCAGTTCTTC
. | TRBJ2-7 | . | TRBV7-9 | CASSLLPTGRSYEQYF | TGTGCCAGCAGCCTTCTACCTACAGGGCGGAGCTACGAGCAGTACTTC
. | TRBJ1-2 | TRBD1 | TRBV11-2 | CASSTPPGQGVYNYGYTF | TGTGCCAGCAGCACCCCCCCGGGACAGGGCGTCTATAACTATGGCTACACCTTC
. | TRBJ2-2 | TRBD1 | TRBV27 | CASMPGTGHTGELFF | TGTGCCAGCATGCCAGGGACAGGGCACACCGGGGAGCTGTTTTTT
. | TRBJ2-5 | . | TRBV2 | CASNVLGARETQYF | TGTGCCAGCAACGTCTTGGGGGCGCGAGAGACCCAGTACTTC
. | TRBJ2-7 | TRBD2 | TRBV4-1 | CASSPSPAGSYEQYF | TGCGCCAGCAGCCCATCCCCAGCGGGGTCCTACGAGCAGTACTTC
. | TRBJ1-1 | TRBD1 | TRBV7-9 | CASSRAPGQGSAEAFF | TGTGCCAGCAGCAGAGCCCCGGGACAGGGGAGCGCTGAAGCTTTCTTT
. | TRBJ2-3 | . | TRBV9 | CASSVGLTSTDTQYF | TGTGCCAGCAGCGTGGGACTTACTAGCACAGATACGCAGTATTTT
. | TRBJ2-1 | TRBD1 | TRBV4-1 | CASSPFRTGGYNEQFF | TGCGCCAGCAGCCCCTTCCGGACAGGGGGGTACAATGAGCAGTTCTTC
. | TRBJ1-3 | . | TRBV5-6 | CASSLKGFSGNTIYF | TGTGCCAGCAGCTTGAAGGGGTTCTCTGGAAACACCATATATTTT
. | TRBJ2-1 | TRBD1 | TRBV6-6 | CASSYGTENNEQFF | TGTGCCAGCAGTTACGGGACAGAGAACAATGAGCAGTTCTTC
. | TRBJ2-6 | TRBD1 | TRBV19 | CASSIGDRDGANVLTF | TGTGCCAGTAGTATAGGGGACAGGGATGGGGCCAACGTCCTGACTTTC
. | TRBJ2-7 | TRBD2 | TRBV11-3 | CASSPVVAGVKREQYF | TGTGCCAGCAGCCCAGTGGTAGCGGGAGTTAAAAGGGAGCAGTACTTC
. | TRBJ2-1 | TRBD2 | TRBV5-4 | CASTKGLANYNEQFF | TGTGCCAGCACAAAGGGACTAGCGAATTACAATGAGCAGTTCTTC